Included here is one T cell receptor beta chain sequence, with context. The table came from immunoSEQ multiplex PCR; TCRdb's copy has only in-frame clones and leaves some out. The sample records about 590,000 clones, just under 97% being singletons. The record originates from a study of shared clonotypes between healthy human individuals. Whole-study context: Per donor, CD8 memory used one plate, CD8 naive used two, CD4 memory used three and CD4 naive used three.

Terminally differentiated effector memory CD45RA+ cells were left out of the naive CD8 fraction, which was CD45RO-negative and positively selected for CCR7. Healthy HIV-negative adults with no recent acute infections or vaccinations were recruited as donors. Germline CDR1 is LNHDA and CDR2 is SQIVND (reference sequence). This CDR3 has 11 amino acids. Trimming took 6 bases from V and 6 from J, leaving 8 bases between them. Specimen: naive CD8+ T cells sorted from blood. The clonotype originates from a woman in her twenties or thirties in good health. V gene TRBV19 combines with J gene TRBJ1-2, with unresolved D. Here the CDR3 DNA reads TGTGCCAGTAGCCTTCTGCATGGCTACACCTTC. It is translated as CASSLLHGYTF. The full variable domain, completed using reference TRBV19 and TRBJ1-2, is DGGITQSPKYLFRKEGQNVTLSCEQNLNHDAMYWYRQDPGQGLRLIYYSQIVNDFQKGDIAEGYSVSREKKESFPLTVTSAQKNPTAFYLCASSLLHGYTFGSGTRLTVV.